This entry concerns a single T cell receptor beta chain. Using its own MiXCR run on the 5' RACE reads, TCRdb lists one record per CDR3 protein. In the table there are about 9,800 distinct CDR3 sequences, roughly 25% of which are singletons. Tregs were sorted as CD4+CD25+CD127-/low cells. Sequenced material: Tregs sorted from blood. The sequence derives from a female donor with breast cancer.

DNA for the CDR3: TGTGCCAGCAGTGACGACGGGGAACAGCCCCAGCATTTT. This codes for CASSDDGEQPQHF. This rearrangement joins TRBV6-1 to TRBJ1-5; unclear D gene. This CDR3 is built from 13 residues. Germline V gene data show CDR1 as MNHNS and CDR2 as SASEGT. Trimming stripped 3 bases from V and 7 bases from J, with 10 bases between.